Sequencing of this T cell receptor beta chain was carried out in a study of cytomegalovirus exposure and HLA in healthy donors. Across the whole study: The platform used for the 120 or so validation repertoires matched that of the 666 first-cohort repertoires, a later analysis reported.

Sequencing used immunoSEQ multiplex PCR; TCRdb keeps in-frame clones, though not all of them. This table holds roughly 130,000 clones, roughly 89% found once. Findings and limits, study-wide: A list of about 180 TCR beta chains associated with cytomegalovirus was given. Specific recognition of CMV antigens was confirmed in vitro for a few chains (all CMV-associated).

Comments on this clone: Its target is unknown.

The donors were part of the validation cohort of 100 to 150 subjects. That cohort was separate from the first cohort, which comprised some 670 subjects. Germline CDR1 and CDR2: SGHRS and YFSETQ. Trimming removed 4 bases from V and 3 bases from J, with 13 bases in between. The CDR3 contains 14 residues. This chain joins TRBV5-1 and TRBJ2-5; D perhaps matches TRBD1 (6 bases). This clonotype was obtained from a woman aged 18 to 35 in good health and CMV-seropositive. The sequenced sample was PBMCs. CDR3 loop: CASSISEGEETQYF. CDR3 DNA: TGCGCCAGCAGCATTAGTGAGGGGGAAGAGACCCAGTACTTC.